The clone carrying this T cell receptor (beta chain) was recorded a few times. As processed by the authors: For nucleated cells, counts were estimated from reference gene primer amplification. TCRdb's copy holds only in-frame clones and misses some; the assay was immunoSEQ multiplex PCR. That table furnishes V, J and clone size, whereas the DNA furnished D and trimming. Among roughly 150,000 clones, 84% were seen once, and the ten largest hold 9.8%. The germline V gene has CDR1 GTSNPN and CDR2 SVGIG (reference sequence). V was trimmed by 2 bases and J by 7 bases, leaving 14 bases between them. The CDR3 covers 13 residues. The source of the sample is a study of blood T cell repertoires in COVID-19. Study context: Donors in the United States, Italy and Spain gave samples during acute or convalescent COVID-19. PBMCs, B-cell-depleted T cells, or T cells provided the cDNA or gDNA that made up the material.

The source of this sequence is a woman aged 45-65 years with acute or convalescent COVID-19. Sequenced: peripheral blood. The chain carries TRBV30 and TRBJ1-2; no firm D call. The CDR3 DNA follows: TGTGCCTGGAGTCCACTGCGGGGAGGTGGCTACACCTTC. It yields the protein CAWSPLRGGGYTF.